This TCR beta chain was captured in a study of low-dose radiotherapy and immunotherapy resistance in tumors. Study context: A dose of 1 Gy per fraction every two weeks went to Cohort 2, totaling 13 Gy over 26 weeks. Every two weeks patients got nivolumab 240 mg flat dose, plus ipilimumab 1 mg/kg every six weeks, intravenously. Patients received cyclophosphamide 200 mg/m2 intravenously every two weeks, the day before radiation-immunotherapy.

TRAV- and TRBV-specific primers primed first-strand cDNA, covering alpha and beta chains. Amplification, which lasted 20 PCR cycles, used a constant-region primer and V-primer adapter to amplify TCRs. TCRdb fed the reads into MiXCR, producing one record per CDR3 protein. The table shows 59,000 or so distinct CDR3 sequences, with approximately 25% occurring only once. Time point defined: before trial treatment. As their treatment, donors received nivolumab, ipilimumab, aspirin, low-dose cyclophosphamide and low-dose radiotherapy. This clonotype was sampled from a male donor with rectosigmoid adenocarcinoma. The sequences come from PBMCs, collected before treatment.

The CDR3 spells CASTLSGVLNTGELFF. The CDR3 nucleotides read TGTGCCAGCACCTTAAGCGGAGTGTTAAACACCGGGGAGCTGTTTTTT. The chain couples TRBV28 to TRBJ2-2; D might be TRBD2 (5 bases). There are 16 residues in the CDR3. Germline CDR1 MDHEN, CDR2 SYDVKM. V was pared by 7 bases and J by 2 bases, with 17 bases between.